These T cell receptor beta chains were read from a single sample in a study of early T cells in non-severe SARS-CoV-2 infection. One entry per CDR3 protein results from TCRdb running MiXCR on the 5' RACE reads. The repertoire holds some 45,000 distinct CDR3 sequences, with roughly 6% as singletons. This material consisted of whole blood, taken at baseline. These receptors came from an adult who was a healthcare worker with PCR-confirmed SARS-CoV-2 infection or an uninfected control (not recorded which). Each CDR3 is given with its conserved first and last residue. D genes are given only for firm matches. Clone size is shown for a subset of rows, as once, few, many or a class of expanded clone.

TRBV7-9	few	TRBJ2-7	TRBD1	CASSRGQGNSEQYF	TGTGCCAGCAGCCGGGGACAGGGTAATAGCGAGCAGTACTTC
TRBV14	.	TRBJ1-4	.	CASSPGHLATNEKLFF	TGTGCCAGCAGCCCGGGACACCTTGCAACTAATGAAAAACTGTTTTTT
TRBV28	many	TRBJ2-3	.	CASSFRGTQYF	TGTGCCAGCAGTTTCAGGGGTACGCAGTATTTT
TRBV7-9	many	TRBJ2-5	.	CASSSWLGEETQYF	TGTGCCAGCAGCTCTTGGTTGGGGGAGGAGACCCAGTACTTC
TRBV12-3/TRBV12-4	many	TRBJ2-3	TRBD1	CASSFLTGGTDTQYF	TGTGCCAGCAGCTTCTTGACAGGGGGCACAGATACGCAGTATTTT
TRBV9	.	TRBJ2-5	.	CASSVGGALETQYF	TGTGCCAGCAGCGTAGGGGGTGCCCTTGAGACCCAGTACTTC
TRBV30	many	TRBJ2-1	TRBD2	CATTPRTSVNEQFF	TGTGCCACCACCCCCCGGACTAGCGTCAATGAGCAGTTCTTC
TRBV7-2	.	TRBJ2-3	.	CASSSGHTDTQYF	TGTGCCAGCAGCTCCGGACACACAGATACGCAGTATTTT
TRBV7-9	.	TRBJ2-5	TRBD2	CASSSAGMKQETQYF	TGTGCCAGCAGCTCAGCGGGGATGAAGCAAGAGACCCAGTACTTC
TRBV7-2	.	TRBJ2-1	.	CASSWGTTYNEQFF	TGTGCCAGCAGCTGGGGGACAACCTACAATGAGCAGTTCTTC
TRBV5-1	many	TRBJ2-7	.	CASSLGVSYEQYF	TGCGCCAGCAGCTTGGGGGTTTCCTACGAGCAGTACTTC
TRBV3-1	few	TRBJ2-5	.	CASSPSAGNQETQYF	TGTGCCAGCAGCCCTTCGGCGGGGAACCAAGAGACCCAGTACTTC
TRBV5-6	.	TRBJ1-1	.	CASSFVSRAGVNTEAFF	TGTGCCAGCAGCTTCGTATCCAGGGCGGGAGTGAACACTGAAGCTTTCTTT
TRBV4-1	.	TRBJ2-2	.	CASTTTAGELFF	TGCGCCAGCACCACCACCGCGGGGGAGCTGTTTTTT
TRBV29-1	many	TRBJ2-2	TRBD1	CSARGQGGFTGELFF	TGCAGCGCGCGAGGACAGGGAGGTTTTACCGGGGAGCTGTTTTTT
TRBV14	few	TRBJ1-4	.	CASSQDSGYEKLFF	TGTGCCAGCAGCCAAGACTCGGGGTATGAAAAACTGTTTTTT
TRBV19	many	TRBJ1-2	.	CASSLAGVNRYGYTF	TGTGCCAGTAGTTTGGCAGGGGTAAATCGCTATGGCTACACCTTC
TRBV6-1	few	TRBJ1-2	.	CASSSTVYGYTF	TGTGCCAGCAGTTCGACAGTCTATGGCTACACCTTC
TRBV21-1	many	TRBJ1-4	.	CASSFSLGDGEKLFF	TGTGCCAGCAGTTTTTCCCTGGGGGACGGTGAAAAACTGTTTTTT
TRBV20-1	.	TRBJ1-2	.	CSASRGSYGYTF	TGCAGTGCTAGCAGGGGAAGCTATGGCTACACCTTC
TRBV12-3/TRBV12-4	many	TRBJ2-7	TRBD1	CASSRGFYEQYF	TGTGCCAGCAGCAGGGGGTTCTACGAGCAGTACTTC
TRBV18	few	TRBJ1-3	TRBD1	CASSPGQVISGNTIYF	TGTGCCAGCTCACCCGGACAGGTGATCTCTGGAAACACCATATATTTT
TRBV6-6	.	TRBJ2-2	.	CASSQVGELFF	TGTGCCAGCAGCCAAGTCGGGGAGCTGTTTTTT
TRBV18	many	TRBJ2-2	.	CASSPKANTGELFF	TGTGCCAGCTCACCAAAGGCCAACACCGGGGAGCTGTTTTTT
TRBV11-1	.	TRBJ2-3	.	CASSLRREADTQYF	TGTGCCAGCAGCTTGCGCAGGGAAGCAGATACGCAGTATTTT
TRBV7-3	many	TRBJ1-1	TRBD1	CASSLTGDGMTEAFF	TGTGCCAGCAGCTTGACAGGGGATGGAATGACTGAAGCTTTCTTT